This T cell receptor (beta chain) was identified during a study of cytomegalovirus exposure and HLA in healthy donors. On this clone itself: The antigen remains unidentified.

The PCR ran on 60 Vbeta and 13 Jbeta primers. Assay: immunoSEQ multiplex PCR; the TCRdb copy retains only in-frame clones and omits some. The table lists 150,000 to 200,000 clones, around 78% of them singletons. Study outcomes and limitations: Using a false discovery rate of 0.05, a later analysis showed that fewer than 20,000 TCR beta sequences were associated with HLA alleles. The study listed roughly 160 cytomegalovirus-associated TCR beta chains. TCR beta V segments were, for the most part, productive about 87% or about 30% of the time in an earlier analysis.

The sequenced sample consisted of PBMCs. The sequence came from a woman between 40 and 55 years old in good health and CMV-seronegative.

CDR3: CASSAGQGRNTIYF. CDR3 sequence (DNA): TGTGCCAGCAGCGCTGGACAGGGCCGAAACACCATATATTTT. V is TRBV9 and J is TRBJ1-3; 8 bases agree with TRBD1. Germline CDR1 SGDLS, CDR2 YYNGEE. There are 14 residues in the CDR3. The junction had 4 bases not matched to a gene; V was cut back by 3 bases and J by 5 bases.